This TCR beta chain was found in a study of identical twins. Germline V gene sequence: CDR1 MDHEN, CDR2 SYDVKM. V lost 1 base to trimming and J lost 3 bases, with 9 bases between them. This CDR3 is 15 amino acids long. MiXCR, run by TCRdb on the 5' RACE reads, gives a single entry per CDR3 protein. The sample holds some 1,700,000 distinct CDR3 sequences, more than 30% seen once. The sample comprised cord blood. The V and J genes are TRBV28 and TRBJ2-2, with D unresolved. This clonotype was obtained from a newborn girl in good health. The CDR3 nucleotides read TGTGCCAGCAGTTTATTGGTCGGGCACACCGGGGAGCTGTTTTTT. Amino acid sequence: CASSLLVGHTGELFF.